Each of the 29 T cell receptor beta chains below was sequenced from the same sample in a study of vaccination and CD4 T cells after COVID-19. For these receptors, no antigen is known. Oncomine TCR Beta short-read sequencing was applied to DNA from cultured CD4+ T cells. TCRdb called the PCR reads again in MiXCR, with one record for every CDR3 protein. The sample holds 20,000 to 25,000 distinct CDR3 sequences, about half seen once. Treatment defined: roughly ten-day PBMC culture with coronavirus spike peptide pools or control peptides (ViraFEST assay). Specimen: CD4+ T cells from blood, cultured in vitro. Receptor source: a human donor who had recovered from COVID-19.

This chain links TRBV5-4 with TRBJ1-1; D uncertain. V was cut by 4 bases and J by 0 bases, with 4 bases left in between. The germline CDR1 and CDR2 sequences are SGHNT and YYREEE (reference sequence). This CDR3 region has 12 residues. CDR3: CASSAVNTEAFF. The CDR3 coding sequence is TGTGCCAGCAGCGCAGTGAACACTGAAGCTTTCTTT.

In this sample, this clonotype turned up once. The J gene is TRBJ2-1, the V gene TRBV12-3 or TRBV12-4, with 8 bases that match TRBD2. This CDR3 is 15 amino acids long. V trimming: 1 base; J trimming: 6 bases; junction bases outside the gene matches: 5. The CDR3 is CASSLVTGGSNEQFF. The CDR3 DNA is TGTGCCAGCAGTTTAGTTACGGGAGGGTCCAATGAGCAGTTCTTC.

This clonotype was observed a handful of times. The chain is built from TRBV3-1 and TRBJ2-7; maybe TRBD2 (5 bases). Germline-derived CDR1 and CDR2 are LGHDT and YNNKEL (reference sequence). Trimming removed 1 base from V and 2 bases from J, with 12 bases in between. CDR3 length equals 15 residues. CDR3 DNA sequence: TGTGCCAGCAGCCAAGCGGTTCAGAGGGCCTACGAGCAGTACTTC. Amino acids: CASSQAVQRAYEQYF.

The CDR3 region has the DNA TGCAGTGCCCCCCGGGGACAGCTAACTAACACTGAAGCTTTCTTT. Translating gives CSAPRGQLTNTEAFF. This chain connects TRBV20-1 to TRBJ1-1; 7 positions match TRBD1. This CDR3 spans 15 amino acids. Unmatched junction bases numbered 12, after V lost 6 bases and J lost 2 bases. Germline-derived CDR1 and CDR2 are DFQATT and SNEGSKA (reference sequence).

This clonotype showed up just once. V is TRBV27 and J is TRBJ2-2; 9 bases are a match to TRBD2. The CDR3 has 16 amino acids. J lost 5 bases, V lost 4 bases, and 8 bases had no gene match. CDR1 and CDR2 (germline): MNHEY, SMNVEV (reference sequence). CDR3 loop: CASSSLAGGDTGELFF. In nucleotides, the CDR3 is TGTGCCAGCAGTTCCTTGGCGGGAGGGGATACCGGGGAGCTGTTTTTT.

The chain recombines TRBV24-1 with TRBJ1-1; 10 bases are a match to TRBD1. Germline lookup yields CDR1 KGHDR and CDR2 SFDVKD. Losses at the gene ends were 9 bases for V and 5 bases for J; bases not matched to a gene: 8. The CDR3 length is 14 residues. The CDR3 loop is CATAPGTGDTEAFF. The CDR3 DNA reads TGTGCCACCGCTCCCGGGACAGGGGATACTGAAGCTTTCTTT.

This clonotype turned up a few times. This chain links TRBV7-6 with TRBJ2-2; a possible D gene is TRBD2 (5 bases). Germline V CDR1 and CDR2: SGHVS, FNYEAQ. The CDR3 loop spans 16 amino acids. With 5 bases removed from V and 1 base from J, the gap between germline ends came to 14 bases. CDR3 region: CASSNLDSENTGELFF. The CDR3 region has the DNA TGTGCCAGCAGCAACCTGGACTCAGAGAACACCGGGGAGCTGTTTTTT.

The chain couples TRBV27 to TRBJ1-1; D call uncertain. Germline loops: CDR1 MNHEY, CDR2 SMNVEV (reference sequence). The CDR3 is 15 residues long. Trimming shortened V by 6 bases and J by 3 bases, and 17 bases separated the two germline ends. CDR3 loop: CASSRSPGLDTEAFF. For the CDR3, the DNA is TGTGCCAGCAGCCGCTCCCCCGGATTGGACACTGAAGCTTTCTTT.

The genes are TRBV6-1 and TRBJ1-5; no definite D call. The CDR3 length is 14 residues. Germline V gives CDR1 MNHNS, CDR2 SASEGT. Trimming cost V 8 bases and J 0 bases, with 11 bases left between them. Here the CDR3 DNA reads TGTGCCAGCGCCCAACTTTATAGCAATCAGCCCCAGCATTTT. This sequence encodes CASAQLYSNQPQHF.

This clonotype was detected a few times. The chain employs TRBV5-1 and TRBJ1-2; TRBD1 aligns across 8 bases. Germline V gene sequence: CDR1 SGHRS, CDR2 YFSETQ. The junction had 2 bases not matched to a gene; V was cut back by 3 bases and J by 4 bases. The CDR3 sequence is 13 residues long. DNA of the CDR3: TGCGCCAGCAGCTCTACAGGGGGCTATGGCTACACCTTC. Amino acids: CASSSTGGYGYTF.

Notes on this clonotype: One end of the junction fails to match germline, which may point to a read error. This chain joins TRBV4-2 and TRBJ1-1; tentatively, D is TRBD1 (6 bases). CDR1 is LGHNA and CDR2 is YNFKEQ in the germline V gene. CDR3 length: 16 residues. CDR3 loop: CASSQVEGGRGTEAFF. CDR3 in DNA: TGTGCCAGTAGCCAAGTGGAGGGGGGACGGGGCACTGAAGCTTTCTTT.

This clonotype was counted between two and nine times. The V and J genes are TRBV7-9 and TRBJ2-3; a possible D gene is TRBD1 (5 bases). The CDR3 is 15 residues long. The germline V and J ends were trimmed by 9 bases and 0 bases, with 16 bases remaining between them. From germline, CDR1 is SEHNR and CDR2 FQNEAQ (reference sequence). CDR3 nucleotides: TGTGCCAGGGCAAATGGGGCCTCTAGCACAGATACGCAGTATTTT. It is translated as CARANGASSTDTQYF.

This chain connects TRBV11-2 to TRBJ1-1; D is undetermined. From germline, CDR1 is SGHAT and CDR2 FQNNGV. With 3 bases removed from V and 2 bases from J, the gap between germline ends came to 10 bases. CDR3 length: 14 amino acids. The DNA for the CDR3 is TGTGCCAGCAGCTTTGAATTCAGAAACACTGAAGCTTTCTTT. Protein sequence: CASSFEFRNTEAFF.

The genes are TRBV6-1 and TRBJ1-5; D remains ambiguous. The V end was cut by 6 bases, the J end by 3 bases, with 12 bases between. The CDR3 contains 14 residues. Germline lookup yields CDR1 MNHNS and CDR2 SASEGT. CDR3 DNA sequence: TGTGCCAGCAGGTTGGGCGAGTTCAATCAGCCCCAGCATTTT. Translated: CASRLGEFNQPQHF.

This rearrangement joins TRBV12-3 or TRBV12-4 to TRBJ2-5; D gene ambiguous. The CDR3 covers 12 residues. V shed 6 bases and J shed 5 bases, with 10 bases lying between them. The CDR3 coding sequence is TGTGCCAGCAGAAGGCTGATTGAGACCCAGTACTTC. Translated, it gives CASRRLIETQYF.

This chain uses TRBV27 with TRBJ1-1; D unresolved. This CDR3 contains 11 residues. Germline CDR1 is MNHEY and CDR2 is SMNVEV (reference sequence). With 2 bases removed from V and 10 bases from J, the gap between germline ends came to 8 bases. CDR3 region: CASSLGLRAFF. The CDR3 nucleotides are TGTGCCAGCAGTTTAGGGTTGAGAGCTTTCTTT.

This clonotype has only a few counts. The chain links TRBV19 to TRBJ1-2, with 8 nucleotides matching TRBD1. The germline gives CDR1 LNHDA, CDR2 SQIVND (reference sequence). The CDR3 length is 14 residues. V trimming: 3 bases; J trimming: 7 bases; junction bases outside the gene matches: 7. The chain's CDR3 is CASSMDRDLGGYTF. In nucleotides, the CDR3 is TGTGCCAGTAGTATGGACAGGGACCTTGGTGGCTACACCTTC.

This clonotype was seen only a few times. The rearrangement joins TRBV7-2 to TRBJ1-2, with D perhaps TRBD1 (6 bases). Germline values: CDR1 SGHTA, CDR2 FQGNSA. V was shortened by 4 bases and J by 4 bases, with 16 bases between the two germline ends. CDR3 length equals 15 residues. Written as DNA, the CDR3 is TGTGCCAGCAGCTGGGGGGCCGGGGGCGGCTATGGCTACACCTTC. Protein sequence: CASSWGAGGGYGYTF. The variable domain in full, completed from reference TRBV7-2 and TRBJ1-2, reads GAGVSQSPSNKVTEKGKDVELRCDPISGHTALYWYRQSLGQGLEFLIYFQGNSAPDKSGLPSDRFSAERTGGSVSTLTIQRTQQEDSAVYLCASSWGAGGGYGYTFGSGTRLTVV.

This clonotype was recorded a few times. CDR3 in amino acids: CASRRGQGPYGYTF. DNA of the CDR3: TGTGCCAGCAGGAGGGGACAGGGACCCTATGGCTACACCTTC. The rearrangement uses TRBV6-1 and TRBJ1-2, with 9 nucleotides matching TRBD1. V lost 6 bases, J lost 4 bases, and 6 bases stayed unmatched. Looked up from germline, CDR1 is MNHNS and CDR2 is SASEGT. The CDR3 covers 14 residues.

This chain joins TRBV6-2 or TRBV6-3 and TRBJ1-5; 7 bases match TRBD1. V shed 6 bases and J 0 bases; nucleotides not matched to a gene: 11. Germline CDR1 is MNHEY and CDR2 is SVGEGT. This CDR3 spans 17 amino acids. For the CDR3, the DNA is TGTGCCAGCAGCCAAGACGGGACAGTATATAGCAATCAGCCCCAGCATTTT. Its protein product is CASSQDGTVYSNQPQHF.

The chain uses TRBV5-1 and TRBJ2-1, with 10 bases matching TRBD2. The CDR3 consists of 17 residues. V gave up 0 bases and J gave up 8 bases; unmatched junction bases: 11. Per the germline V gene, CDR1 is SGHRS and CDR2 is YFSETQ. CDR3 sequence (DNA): TGCGCCAGCAGCTTGGCCCTCGAGACTAGCGGGTCGGATGAGCAGTTCTTC. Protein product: CASSLALETSGSDEQFF.

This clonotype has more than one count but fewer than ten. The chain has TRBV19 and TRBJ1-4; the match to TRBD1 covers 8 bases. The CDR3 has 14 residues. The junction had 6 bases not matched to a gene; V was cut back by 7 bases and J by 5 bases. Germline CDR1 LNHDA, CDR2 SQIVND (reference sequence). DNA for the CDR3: TGTGCCAGTACCGGACAGGGCCTGAATGAAAAACTGTTTTTT. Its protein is CASTGQGLNEKLFF.

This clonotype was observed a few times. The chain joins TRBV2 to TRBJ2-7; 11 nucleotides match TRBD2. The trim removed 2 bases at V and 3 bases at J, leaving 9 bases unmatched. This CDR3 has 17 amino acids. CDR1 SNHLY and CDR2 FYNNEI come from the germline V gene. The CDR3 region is CASSELPGLAGHYEQYF. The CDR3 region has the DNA TGTGCCAGCAGTGAACTCCCCGGACTAGCGGGCCACTACGAGCAGTACTTC.

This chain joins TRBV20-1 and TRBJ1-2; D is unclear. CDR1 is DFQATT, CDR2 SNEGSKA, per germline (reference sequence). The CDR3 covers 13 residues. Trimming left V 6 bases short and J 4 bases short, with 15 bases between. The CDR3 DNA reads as TGCAGTGCCCACCCATTCCGGGGCTATGGCTACACCTTC. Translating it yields CSAHPFRGYGYTF.

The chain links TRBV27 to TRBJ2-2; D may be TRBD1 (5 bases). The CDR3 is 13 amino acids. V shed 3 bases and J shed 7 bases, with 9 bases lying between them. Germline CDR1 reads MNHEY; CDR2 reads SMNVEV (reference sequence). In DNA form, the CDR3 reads TGTGCCAGCAGTTTTCAGGGCATCGGGGAGCTGTTTTTT. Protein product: CASSFQGIGELFF.

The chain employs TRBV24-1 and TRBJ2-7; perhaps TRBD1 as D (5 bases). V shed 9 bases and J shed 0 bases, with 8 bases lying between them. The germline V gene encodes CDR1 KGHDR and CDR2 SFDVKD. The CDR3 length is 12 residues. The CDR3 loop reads CATADSSYEQYF. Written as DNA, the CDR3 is TGTGCCACCGCAGACAGCTCCTACGAGCAGTACTTC.

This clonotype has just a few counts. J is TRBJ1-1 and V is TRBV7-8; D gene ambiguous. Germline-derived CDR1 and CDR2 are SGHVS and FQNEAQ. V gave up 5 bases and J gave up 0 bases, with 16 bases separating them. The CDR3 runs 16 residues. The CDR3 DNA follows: TGTGCCAGCAGCACATTCGCTCGGCAGCTGAACACTGAAGCTTTCTTT. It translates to CASSTFARQLNTEAFF. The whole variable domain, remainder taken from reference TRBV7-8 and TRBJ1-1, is GAGVSQSPRYKVAKRGQDVALRCDPISGHVSLFWYQQALGQGPEFLTYFQNEAQLDKSGLPSDRFFAERPEGSVSTLKIQRTQQEDSAVYLCASSTFARQLNTEAFFGQGTRLTVV.

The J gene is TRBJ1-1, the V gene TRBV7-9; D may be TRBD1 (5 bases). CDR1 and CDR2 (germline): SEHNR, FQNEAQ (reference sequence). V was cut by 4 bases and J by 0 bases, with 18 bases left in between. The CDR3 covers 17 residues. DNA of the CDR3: TGTGCCAGCAGCTCCCGGACATCCCTTGGGGTGAACACTGAAGCTTTCTTT. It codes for CASSSRTSLGVNTEAFF.

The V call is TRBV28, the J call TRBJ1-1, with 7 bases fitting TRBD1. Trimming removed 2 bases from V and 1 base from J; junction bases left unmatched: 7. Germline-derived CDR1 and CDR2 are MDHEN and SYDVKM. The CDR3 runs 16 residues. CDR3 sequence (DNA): TGTGCCAGCAGTTTAACGGCACAGGGGAAGAACACTGAAGCTTTCTTT. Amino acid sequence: CASSLTAQGKNTEAFF.